The sequence of this T cell receptor (beta chain) was determined in a study of monozygotic twins with inflammatory bowel disease. The germline V gene has CDR1 LGHNA and CDR2 YNFKEQ. The CDR3 is made up of 16 amino acids. UMIs incorporating a 6-nucleotide sample barcode were appended by means of template switching. For each CDR3 protein, TCRdb gives one entry from its re-call of the 5' RACE reads, without DNA. Its table records about 150,000 distinct CDR3 sequences. The V call is TRBV4-2, the J call TRBJ2-1; TCRdb selects TRBD1, and the lack of DNA leaves this call unchecked. The receptor was derived from a human donor with ulcerative colitis or Crohn's disease, or a healthy co-twin of an affected twin (not recorded which). The sample comprised blood. CDR3 loop: CASSQDLSNRGHEQFF.